The 26 T cell receptor beta chains in this list originate from one sample, sequenced in a study of cytomegalovirus exposure and HLA in healthy donors. The study ran its PCR with 60 Vbeta and 13 Jbeta primers. Using immunoSEQ multiplex PCR, the repertoire was profiled, and TCRdb retains in-frame clones only, with some absent. The sample holds over 95,000 clones, 65% to 80% seen once. The source material was PBMCs. These receptors were obtained from a man aged 40-50 years in good health and CMV-seropositive.

This chain links TRBV19 with TRBJ2-5; D may be TRBD1 (5 bases). V was clipped by 7 bases and J by 3 bases, with 18 bases between them. Germline-derived CDR1 and CDR2 are LNHDA and SQIVND (reference sequence). The CDR3 is made up of 15 amino acids. The CDR3 loop is CASKTDMAGKETQYF. In DNA, the CDR3 is TGTGCCAGTAAGACAGACATGGCAGGGAAAGAGACCCAGTACTTC.

This clone came up a few times. The rearrangement joins TRBV29-1 to TRBJ2-3; possible D gene TRBD2, 6 bases. V was cut by 5 bases and J by 10 bases, with 19 bases left in between. Germline CDR1 and CDR2: SQVTM and ANQGSEA. This CDR3 has 13 residues. In nucleotides, the CDR3 is TGCAGCGTTCGGTGGGGGGACGGAAGTGCGCAGTATTTT. Encoded protein: CSVRWGDGSAQYF.

This chain connects TRBV11-1 to TRBJ2-3; TRBD2 matches at 7 bases. The CDR3 sequence is 16 residues long. Trimming took 5 bases from V and 0 from J; bases not matched to a gene: 8. The germline V gene encodes CDR1 SGHAT and CDR2 FQDESV (reference sequence). CDR3 region: CASSTRLAASTDTQYF. The CDR3, as DNA: TGTGCCAGCAGCACACGACTAGCAGCTAGCACAGATACGCAGTATTTT.

The chain couples TRBV9 to TRBJ2-5; maybe TRBD2 (5 bases). Germline CDR1 SGDLS, CDR2 YYNGEE. The CDR3 runs 15 residues. The ends were cut back, 3 bases at V and 2 bases at J, with 14 bases in the middle. The CDR3 DNA reads TGTGCCAGCAGCGCCGGGGTCGACTTACAAGAGACCCAGTACTTC. It codes for CASSAGVDLQETQYF.

This clone was seen only a few times. The chain uses TRBV18 and TRBJ1-5; 9 bases map to TRBD1. The CDR3 sequence is 15 residues long. From germline, CDR1 is KGHSH and CDR2 LQKENI. Trimming removed 5 bases from V and 6 bases from J; junction bases left unmatched: 8. The CDR3 sequence: CASSLQTGGPQPQHF. The CDR3 coding sequence is TGTGCCAGCTCATTACAGACAGGGGGTCCTCAGCCCCAGCATTTT.

V is TRBV11-2 and J is TRBJ2-7; 9 bases align to TRBD2. Germline-derived CDR1 and CDR2 are SGHAT and FQNNGV. The ends lost 2 bases at V and 2 bases at J; junction bases unmatched: 7. The CDR3 is made up of 16 amino acids. For the CDR3, the DNA is TGTGCCAGCAGCTTAAGATCTAGCGGGACAACCTACGAGCAGTACTTC. Its translation is CASSLRSSGTTYEQYF.

CDR3 DNA: TGTGCCAGCTCACCGCGCCAAACAGGGGATCAGCCCCAGCATTTT. Translation: CASSPRQTGDQPQHF. The V call is TRBV18, the J call TRBJ1-5, with TRBD1 identical over 7 bases. After removal of 3 bases from V and 5 bases from J, the junction contained 7 bases not matched to a gene. The CDR3 contains 15 residues. Germline V lookup: CDR1 KGHSH, CDR2 LQKENI.

The chain uses TRBV27 and TRBJ2-6; D is unresolved. The CDR3 totals 14 residues. V lost 3 bases, J lost 2 bases, and 5 bases lay in between. The germline CDR1 and CDR2 sequences are MNHEY and SMNVEV (reference sequence). The CDR3: CASSLFAGANVLTF. Here the CDR3 DNA reads TGTGCCAGCAGTTTGTTCGCTGGGGCCAACGTCCTGACTTTC.

This clone was detected only a few times. The rearrangement joins TRBV10-3 to TRBJ2-1, with D perhaps matching TRBD2 (5 bases). The CDR3 sequence is 16 residues long. Germline CDR1 is ENHRY and CDR2 is SYGVKD. V was shortened by 2 bases and J by 5 bases, with 16 bases between the two germline ends. The CDR3 here is CAISEPTLASHNEQFF. CDR3 nucleotides: TGTGCCATCAGTGAGCCTACGCTAGCTTCACACAATGAGCAGTTCTTC.

This clone was detected once. V usage is TRBV7-2 and J usage is TRBJ2-1, with 8 nucleotides matching TRBD2. Germline CDR1 is SGHTA and CDR2 is FQGNSA. After removal of 5 bases from V and 4 bases from J, the junction contained 7 bases not matched to a gene. This CDR3 comprises 15 residues. As DNA, the CDR3 is TGTGCCAGCAGCCCTAAGCGGGGGCATTACAATGAGCAGTTCTTC. Translation: CASSPKRGHYNEQFF.

The chain links TRBV6-6 to TRBJ2-3, with TRBD2 identical over 10 bases. The V gene end was trimmed by 7 bases and the J gene end by 3 bases; junction bases not matched to a gene: 7. The CDR3 extends over 15 amino acids. Germline loops: CDR1 MNHNY, CDR2 SVGAGI (reference sequence). CDR3 in amino acids: CASTIAGGGTDTQYF. CDR3 DNA sequence: TGTGCCAGCACTATAGCGGGGGGCGGGACAGATACGCAGTATTTT.

V and J are TRBV6-5 and TRBJ1-5, with TRBD1 matching 7 bases. The CDR3 runs to 14 residues. Germline V gene lookup returns CDR1 MNHEY and CDR2 SVGAGI. Germline trimming cut 6 bases from V and 5 bases from J; bases unmatched to any gene: 7. CDR3 amino acids: CASRSFGTDQPQHF. CDR3 nucleotides: TGTGCCAGCAGGAGTTTCGGGACAGATCAGCCCCAGCATTTT.

This chain joins TRBV4-3 and TRBJ2-3; TRBD1 matches at 7 bases. Trimming took 0 bases from V and 6 from J; bases not matched to a gene: 12. The CDR3 length is 17 residues. Germline values: CDR1 LGHNA, CDR2 YSLEER. The CDR3 nucleotides are TGCGCCAGCAGCCAAGATTACAGGGGCCGATCGAGCGATACGCAGTATTTT. Translated, it gives CASSQDYRGRSSDTQYF.

The gene calls are TRBV4-2 and TRBJ2-5; D might be TRBD2 (5 bases). V gave up 4 bases and J gave up 0 bases, with 9 bases separating them. The germline CDR1 and CDR2 sequences are LGHNA and YNFKEQ. The CDR3 spans 14 residues. In DNA form, the CDR3 reads TGTGCCAGCAGCCCGGGGAACCACCAAGAGACCCAGTACTTC. Amino acid sequence: CASSPGNHQETQYF.

In DNA form, the CDR3 reads TGTGCCAGCAGCTTAGGGTTGGGCGGGGGGGCGGGAGATACGCAGTATTTT. Protein sequence: CASSLGLGGGAGDTQYF. V usage is TRBV7-8 and J usage is TRBJ2-3; 9 bases match TRBD2. Trimming at V came to 1 base and at J to 5 bases, leaving 10 bases not matched to a gene. This CDR3 has 17 amino acids. The germline V gene encodes CDR1 SGHVS and CDR2 FQNEAQ.

The chain carries TRBV6-1 and TRBJ2-7; 7 positions match TRBD1. The CDR3 extends over 14 amino acids. V shed 4 bases and J 5 bases; nucleotides not matched to a gene: 8. Germline CDR1 and CDR2: MNHNS and SASEGT. The CDR3 sequence: CASSALTGINEQYF. CDR3 coding DNA: TGTGCCAGCAGTGCTTTGACAGGGATCAACGAGCAGTACTTC.

This clone was picked up a small number of times. The chain links TRBV6-5 to TRBJ1-6; no definite D call. The CDR3 runs 13 residues. Between the trimmed V and J ends, which lost 4 bases and 6 bases, there was a span of 7 bases. Germline V gene lookup returns CDR1 MNHEY and CDR2 SVGAGI. The CDR3, as DNA: TGTGCCAGCAGTTTGGCGGGTAATTCACCCCTCCACTTT. This encodes CASSLAGNSPLHF.

The V call is TRBV5-1, the J call TRBJ1-1, with 7 bases identical to TRBD1. Germline V gene data show CDR1 as SGHRS and CDR2 as YFSETQ. Losses at the gene ends were 5 bases for V and 0 bases for J; bases not matched to a gene: 4. The CDR3 runs to 14 residues. The CDR3 is CASRSTGMNTEAFF. DNA of the CDR3: TGCGCCAGCAGGTCGACAGGGATGAACACTGAAGCTTTCTTT.

This clone was seen a few times. V usage is TRBV28 and J usage is TRBJ2-1; 9 bases agree with TRBD1. Germline assignment: CDR1 MDHEN and CDR2 SYDVKM. The CDR3 sequence is 14 residues long. V lost 8 bases to trimming and J lost 8 bases; unmatched junction nucleotides: 10. CDR3 coding DNA: TGTGCCAGCTTCGCCGGGACAGGGTTACATGAGCAGTTCTTC. Encoded protein: CASFAGTGLHEQFF.

As concerns this clone: One end of the junction does not line up with germline, which may come from a read error. The sample holds other DNA sequences that translate to the same CDR3. V usage is TRBV7-6 and J usage is TRBJ1-6; TRBD1 is a possible D gene (6 bases). Germline V CDR1 and CDR2: SGHVS, FNYEAQ. The CDR3 extends over 16 amino acids. CDR3 bases: TGTGCCAGCAGCCTAGCGCCGACAGGTCCGAATTCACCCCTCCACTTT. This gives the protein CASSLAPTGPNSPLHF.

The J gene is TRBJ1-3, the V gene TRBV7-2; 9 nucleotides agree with TRBD1. The CDR3 runs to 16 residues. J lost 0 bases, V lost 0 bases, and 0 bases had no gene match. CDR1 SGHTA and CDR2 FQGNSA come from the germline V gene. CDR3 coding DNA: TGTGCCAGCAGCTTAGCGGGACAGGGCTCTGGAAACACCATATATTTT. Residues: CASSLAGQGSGNTIYF.

J is TRBJ2-7 and V is TRBV5-1; D gene ambiguous. CDR1 and CDR2 (germline): SGHRS, YFSETQ. The CDR3 has 14 amino acids. V dropped 6 bases and J dropped 0 bases, with 13 bases sitting between them. The CDR3 DNA reads TGCGCCAGCATGTCGGGTCCAAGCTCCTACGAGCAGTACTTC. It is translated as CASMSGPSSYEQYF.

The chain combines TRBV4-3 with TRBJ1-1; D not certain. Germline lookup yields CDR1 LGHNA and CDR2 YSLEER. Trimming took 4 bases from V and 5 from J, leaving 17 bases between them. The CDR3 extends over 15 amino acids. The CDR3 bases are TGCGCCAGCAGCCCGGAGGCGCGTCGGGAGACTGAAGCTTTCTTT. Encoded protein: CASSPEARRETEAFF.

This chain connects TRBV5-6 to TRBJ2-7; weak D call: TRBD2 (5 bases). V gave up 3 bases and J gave up 3 bases, with 7 bases separating them. The CDR3 loop spans 12 amino acids. Per germline, CDR1 SGHDT and CDR2 YYEEEE. This CDR3 reads CASSYGVYEQYF. The CDR3 coding sequence is TGTGCCAGCAGCTACGGGGTCTACGAGCAGTACTTC. The variable domain in full, completed from reference TRBV5-6 and TRBJ2-7, reads DAGVTQSPTHLIKTRGQQVTLRCSPKSGHDTVSWYQQALGQGPQFIFQYYEEEERQRGNFPDRFSGHQFPNYSSELNVNALLLGDSALYLCASSYGVYEQYFGPGTRLTVT.

This clone has a handful of counts. The gene calls are TRBV13 and TRBJ1-1; D not resolved. From germline, CDR1 is PRHDT and CDR2 FYEKMQ (reference sequence). V shed 8 bases and J shed 1 base, with 11 bases lying between them. The CDR3 runs to 13 residues. The CDR3, as DNA: TGTGCCAGCGGTGGTGGGCGGAACACTGAAGCTTTCTTT. Its translation is CASGGGRNTEAFF.

This chain joins TRBV7-9 and TRBJ2-7; D is perhaps TRBD1 (6 bases). Trimming cost V 6 bases and J 3 bases, with 18 bases left between them. Germline CDR1 is SEHNR and CDR2 is FQNEAQ (reference sequence). The CDR3 length is 15 residues. The CDR3 nucleotides are TGTGCCAGCAGTAGCAGGGGAATCGGCGTCTACGAGCAGTACTTC. Translating gives CASSSRGIGVYEQYF.